The following is a TCR beta chain sequence with its context. Its antigen is undetermined. The data were obtained in a study of cytomegalovirus exposure and HLA in healthy donors. At the level of the study: Sequencing of 150 million to 200 million T cells in an earlier analysis found around 110 million unique TCR beta sequences. Tens of millions of unique TCR sequences came from HLA-typed donors in an early release.

Notes on the study in general: A later analysis, which compared TCR beta chains of equal frequency, found the HLA-associated ones more clonally expanded. Most of the CMV-associated TCR beta chains (in a later analysis) appeared to be HLA-restricted.

The PCR made use of 60 Vbeta and 13 Jbeta primers. This table comes from immunoSEQ multiplex PCR, and its TCRdb copy is limited to in-frame clones, with some not included. Seen here are roughly 190,000 clones, 80% to 90% observed once, and the top ten hold 1.5% to 2%. Sample: PBMCs. This TCR was sampled from a man aged 35 to 55 in good health and CMV-seropositive.

The DNA for the CDR3 is TGTGCCAGCTCACCGGCTCAGGGTTTCGCAGATACGCAGTATTTT. As protein: CASSPAQGFADTQYF. V gene TRBV18 combines with J gene TRBJ2-3, with D possibly matching TRBD1 (5 bases). The germline gives CDR1 KGHSH, CDR2 LQKENI. V was pared by 3 bases and J by 4 bases, with 14 bases between. The CDR3 contains 15 residues.